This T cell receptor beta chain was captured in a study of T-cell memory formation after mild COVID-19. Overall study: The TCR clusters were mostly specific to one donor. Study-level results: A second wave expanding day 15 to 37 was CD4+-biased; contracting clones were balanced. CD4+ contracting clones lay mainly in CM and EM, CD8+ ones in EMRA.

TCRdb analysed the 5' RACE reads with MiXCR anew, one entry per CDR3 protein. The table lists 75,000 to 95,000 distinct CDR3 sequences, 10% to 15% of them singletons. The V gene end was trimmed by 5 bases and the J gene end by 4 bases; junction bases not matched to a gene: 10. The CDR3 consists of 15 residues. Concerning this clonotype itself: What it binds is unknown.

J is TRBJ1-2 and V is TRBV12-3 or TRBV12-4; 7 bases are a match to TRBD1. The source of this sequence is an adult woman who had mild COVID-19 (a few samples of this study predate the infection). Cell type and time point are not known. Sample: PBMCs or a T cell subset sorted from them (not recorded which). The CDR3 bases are TGTGCCAGCAGTCCGTCGAATAGGGGGCTCTATGGCTACACCTTC. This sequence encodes CASSPSNRGLYGYTF.